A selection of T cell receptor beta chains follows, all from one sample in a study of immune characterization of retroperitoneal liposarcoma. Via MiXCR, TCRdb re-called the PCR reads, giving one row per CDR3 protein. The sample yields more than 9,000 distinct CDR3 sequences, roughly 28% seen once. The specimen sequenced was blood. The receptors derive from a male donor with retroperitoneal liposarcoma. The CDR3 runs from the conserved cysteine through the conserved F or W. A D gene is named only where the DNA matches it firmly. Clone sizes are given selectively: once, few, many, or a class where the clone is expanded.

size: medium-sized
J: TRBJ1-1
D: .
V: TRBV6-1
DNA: TGTGCCAGCAGAATACAGGGATACACTGAAGCTTTCTTT
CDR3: CASRIQGYTEAFF

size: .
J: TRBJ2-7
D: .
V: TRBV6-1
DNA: TGTGCCAGCAGCCCAGGGATGTCCTACGAGCAGTACTTC
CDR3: CASSPGMSYEQYF

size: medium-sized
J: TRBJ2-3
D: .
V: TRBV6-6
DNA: TGTGCCAGCAGTTACGATTGGCGGTCTAGCACAGATACGCAGTATTTT
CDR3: CASSYDWRSSTDTQYF

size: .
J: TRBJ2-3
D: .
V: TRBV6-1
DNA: TGTGCCAGCACTGAGTTCCCTGGGGGACAAAGAAACACAGATACGCAGTATTTT
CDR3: CASTEFPGGQRNTDTQYF

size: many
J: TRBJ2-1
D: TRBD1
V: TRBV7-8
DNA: TGTGCCAGCGGCACCAACAGGGGCGAGCAGTTCTTC
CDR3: CASGTNRGEQFF

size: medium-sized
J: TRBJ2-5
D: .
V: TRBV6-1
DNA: TGTGCCAGCAGCGCCTCCCTTCAAGAGACCCAGTACTTC
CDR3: CASSASLQETQYF

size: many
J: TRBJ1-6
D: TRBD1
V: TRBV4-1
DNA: TGCGCCAGCAGTCAGCGGACAGGGGGCATTAATTCACCCCTCCACTTT
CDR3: CASSQRTGGINSPLHF

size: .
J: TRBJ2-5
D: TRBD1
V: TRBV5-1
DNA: TGCGCCAGCAGCTTGGGAACAGGGGACCAAGAGACCCAGTACTTC
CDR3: CASSLGTGDQETQYF

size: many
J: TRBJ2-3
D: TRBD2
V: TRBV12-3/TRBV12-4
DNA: TGTGCCAGCAGTTTAGGAGCGGGGGGATTCACAGATACGCAGTATTTT
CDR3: CASSLGAGGFTDTQYF

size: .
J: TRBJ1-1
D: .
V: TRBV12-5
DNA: TGTGCTAGTGGTTCCACGGTGAAAGGGGGAACTGAAGCTTTCTTT
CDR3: CASGSTVKGGTEAFF

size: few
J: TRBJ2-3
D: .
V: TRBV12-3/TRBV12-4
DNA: TGTGCCAGCAGTTGGACAGAGCCTAGCACAGATACGCAGTATTTT
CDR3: CASSWTEPSTDTQYF

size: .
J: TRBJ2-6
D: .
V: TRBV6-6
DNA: TGTGCCAGCAGTTACTTTGGACGTCGGTCCTCTGGGGCCAACGTCCTGACTTTC
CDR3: CASSYFGRRSSGANVLTF

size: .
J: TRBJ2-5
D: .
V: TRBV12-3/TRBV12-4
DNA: TGTGCCAGCAGTTTAGGGGGGCGGAGCTCCTACAATGAGCAGTACTTC
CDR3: CASSLGGRSSYNEQYF

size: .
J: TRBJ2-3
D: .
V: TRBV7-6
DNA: TGTGCCAGCAGTCCAGGGGCGGGCGGCCTTACGCAGTATTTT
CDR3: CASSPGAGGLTQYF

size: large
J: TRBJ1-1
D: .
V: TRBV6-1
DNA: TGTGCCAGCAGTTATAGTTGGGAAATGAACACTGAAGCTTTCTTT
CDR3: CASSYSWEMNTEAFF

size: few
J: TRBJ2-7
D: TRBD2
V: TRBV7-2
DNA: TGTGCCAGCAGCCCGACTAGCGGGAGAGGGAACGAGCAGTACTTC
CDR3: CASSPTSGRGNEQYF

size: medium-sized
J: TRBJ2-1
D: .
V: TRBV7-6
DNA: TGTGCCAGCAGCTTAGTCAGGGGCGGTGAGCAGTTCTTC
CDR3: CASSLVRGGEQFF

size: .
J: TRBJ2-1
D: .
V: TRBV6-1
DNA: TGTGCCAGCACCCGAGGGGTTAGCTCCTACAATGAGCAGTTCTTC
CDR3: CASTRGVSSYNEQFF

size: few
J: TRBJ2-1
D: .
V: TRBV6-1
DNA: TGTGCCAGCAGTTCGGACCAGGGTTTCCACAATGAGCAGTTCTTC
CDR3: CASSSDQGFHNEQFF

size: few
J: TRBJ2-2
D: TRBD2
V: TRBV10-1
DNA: TGCGCCAGCAGTGCCCAATTCCCGGGATCCGGGAGGGGCGGGGAGCTGTTTTTT
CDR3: CASSAQFPGSGRGGELFF

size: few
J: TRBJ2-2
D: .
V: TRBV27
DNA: TGTGCCAGCAGTTTTGCGAACATGGGCACCGGGGAGCTGTTTTTT
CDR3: CASSFANMGTGELFF

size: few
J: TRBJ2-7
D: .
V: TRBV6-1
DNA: TGTGCCAGCAGTGAGCAGGGTGGGGGTAGTTACGAGCAGTACTTC
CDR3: CASSEQGGGSYEQYF

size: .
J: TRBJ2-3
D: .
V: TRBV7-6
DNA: TGTGCCAGCAGCTTAGGAGACACAGATACGCAGTATTTT
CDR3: CASSLGDTDTQYF

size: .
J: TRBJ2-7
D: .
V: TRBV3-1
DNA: TGTGCCAGCAGCCAATGGGAGCAGCTACCACAGTACTTC
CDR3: CASSQWEQLPQYF

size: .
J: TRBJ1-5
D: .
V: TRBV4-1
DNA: TGCGCCAGCAGCCAAGAGTTGGTTATGAGCAATCAGCCCCAGCATTTT
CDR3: CASSQELVMSNQPQHF

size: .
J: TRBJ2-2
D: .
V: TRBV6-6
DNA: TGTGCCAGCAGTTACCACCCTAACACCGGGGAGCTGTTTTTT
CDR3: CASSYHPNTGELFF

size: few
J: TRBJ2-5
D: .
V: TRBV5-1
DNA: TGCGCCAGCAGCTTCCCAGGGGGGGGGCAAGAGACCCAGTACTTC
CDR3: CASSFPGGGQETQYF

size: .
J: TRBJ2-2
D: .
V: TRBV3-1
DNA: TGTGCCAGCAGCCAAGGGACCGGGGAGCTGTTTTTT
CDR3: CASSQGTGELFF

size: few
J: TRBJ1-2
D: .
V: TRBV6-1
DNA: TGTGCCAGCACAACCAGGGGCCAGAACTATGGCTACACCTTC
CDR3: CASTTRGQNYGYTF

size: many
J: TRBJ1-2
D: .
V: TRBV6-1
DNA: TGTGCCAGCAGTGAAGGCCGGAAAGGACGGGACCAAGGAGGCTACACCTTC
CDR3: CASSEGRKGRDQGGYTF

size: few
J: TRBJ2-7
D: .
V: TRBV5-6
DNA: TGTGCCAGCAGCCTAAGCTCCTACGAGCAGTACTTC
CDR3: CASSLSSYEQYF

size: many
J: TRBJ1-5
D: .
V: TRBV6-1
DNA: TGTGCCAGCAGGAACGATCAGCCCCAGCATTTT
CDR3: CASRNDQPQHF

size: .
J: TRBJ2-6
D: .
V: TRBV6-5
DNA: TGTGCCGGAATGAGGTTCTCTGGGGCCAACGTCCTGACTTTC
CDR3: CAGMRFSGANVLTF

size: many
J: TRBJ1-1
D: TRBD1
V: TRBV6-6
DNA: TGTGCCAGCAGTTACGACAGGGGGAACACTGAAGCTTTCTTT
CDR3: CASSYDRGNTEAFF

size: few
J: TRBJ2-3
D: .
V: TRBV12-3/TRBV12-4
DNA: TGTGCCAGCCTCAGCGGATACACAGATACGCAGTATTTT
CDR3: CASLSGYTDTQYF

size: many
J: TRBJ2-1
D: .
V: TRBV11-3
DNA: TGTGCCAGCAGCCGCACGGCGACGAGTGAGCAGTTCTTC
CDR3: CASSRTATSEQFF